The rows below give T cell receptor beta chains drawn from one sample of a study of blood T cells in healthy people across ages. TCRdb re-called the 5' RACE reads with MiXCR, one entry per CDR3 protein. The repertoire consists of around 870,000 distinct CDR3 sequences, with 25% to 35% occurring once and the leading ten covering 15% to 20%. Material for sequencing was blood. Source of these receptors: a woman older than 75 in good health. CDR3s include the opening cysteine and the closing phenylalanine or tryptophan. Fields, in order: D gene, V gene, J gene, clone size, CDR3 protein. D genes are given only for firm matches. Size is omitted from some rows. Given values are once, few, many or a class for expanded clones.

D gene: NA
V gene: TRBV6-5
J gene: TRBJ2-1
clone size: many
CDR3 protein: CASSRRLMDEQFF

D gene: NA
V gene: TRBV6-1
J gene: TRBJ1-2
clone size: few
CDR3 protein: CASSESGGGYGYTF

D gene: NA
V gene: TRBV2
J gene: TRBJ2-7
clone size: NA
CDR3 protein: CASRQGPFYEQYF

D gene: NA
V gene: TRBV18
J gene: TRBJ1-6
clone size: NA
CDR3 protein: CASSPARGSDNSPLHF

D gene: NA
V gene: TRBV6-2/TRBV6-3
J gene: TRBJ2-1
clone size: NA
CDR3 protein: CAGSYEAGEVVAEQFF

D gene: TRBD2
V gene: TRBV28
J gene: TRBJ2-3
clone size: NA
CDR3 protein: CASSFSASGAITDTQYF

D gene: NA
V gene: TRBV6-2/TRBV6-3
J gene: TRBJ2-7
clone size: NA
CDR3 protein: CASSYVGTLPYEQYF

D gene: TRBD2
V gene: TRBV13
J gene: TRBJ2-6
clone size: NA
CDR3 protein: CASGGAGDSGANVLTF

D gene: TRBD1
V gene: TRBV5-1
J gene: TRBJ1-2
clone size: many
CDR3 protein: CASSSTGDYGYTF

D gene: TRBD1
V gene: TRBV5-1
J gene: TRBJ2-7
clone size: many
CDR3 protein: CASSLVQGDEQYF

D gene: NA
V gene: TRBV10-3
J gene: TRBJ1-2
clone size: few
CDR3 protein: CAVGGQPSNYGYTF

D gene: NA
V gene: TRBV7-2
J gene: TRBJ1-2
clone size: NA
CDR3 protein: CASSRASVGIQYGYTF

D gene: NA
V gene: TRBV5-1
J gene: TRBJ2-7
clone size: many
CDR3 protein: CASSLAGRATYEQYF

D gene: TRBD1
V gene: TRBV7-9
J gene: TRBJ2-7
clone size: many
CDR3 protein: CASSPLPGQGRYSSYEQYF

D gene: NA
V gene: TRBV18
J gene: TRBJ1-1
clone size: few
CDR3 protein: CASSPYGSNTEAFF

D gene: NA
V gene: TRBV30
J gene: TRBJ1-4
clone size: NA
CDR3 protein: CAWSTAEKLFF

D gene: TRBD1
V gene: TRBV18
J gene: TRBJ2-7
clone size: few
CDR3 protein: CASSERDRAHEQYF

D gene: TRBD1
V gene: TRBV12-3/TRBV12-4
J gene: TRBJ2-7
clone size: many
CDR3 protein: CASRAGTGGSYEQYF

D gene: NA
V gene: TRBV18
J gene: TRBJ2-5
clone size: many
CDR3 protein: CASSAYQETQYF

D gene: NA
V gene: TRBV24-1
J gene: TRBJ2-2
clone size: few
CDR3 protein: CATSDTGYWTGELFF

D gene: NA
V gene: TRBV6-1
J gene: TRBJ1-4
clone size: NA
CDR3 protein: CVSRVTNEKLFF

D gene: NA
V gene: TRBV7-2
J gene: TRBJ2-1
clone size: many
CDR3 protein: CASSPLWLRNEQFF

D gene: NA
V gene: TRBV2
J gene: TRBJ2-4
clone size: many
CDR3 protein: CASSADIGNIQYF

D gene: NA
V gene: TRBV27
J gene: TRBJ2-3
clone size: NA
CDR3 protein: CASSLRRRLTGSDTQYF

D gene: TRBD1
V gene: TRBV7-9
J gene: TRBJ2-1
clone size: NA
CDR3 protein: CASSDQGVFYNEQFF

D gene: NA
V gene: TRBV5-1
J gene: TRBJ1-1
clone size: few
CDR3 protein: CASSSRQAMNTEAFF

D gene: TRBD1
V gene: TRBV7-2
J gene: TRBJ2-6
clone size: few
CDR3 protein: CASSSHRQGASGANVLTF

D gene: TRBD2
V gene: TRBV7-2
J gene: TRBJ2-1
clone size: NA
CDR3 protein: CASSTGLAIYNEQFF

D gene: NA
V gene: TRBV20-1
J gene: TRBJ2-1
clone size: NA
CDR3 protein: CSARDLIDGQFF

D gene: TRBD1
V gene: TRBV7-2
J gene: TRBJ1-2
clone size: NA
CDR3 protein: CAISSLGQGYYGYTF

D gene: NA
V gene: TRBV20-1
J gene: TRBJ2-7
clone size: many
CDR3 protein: CSARLGSPSSYEQYF